This paragraph reports one TCR beta chain. Its antigen remains unidentified. These data originate in a study of T cell responses to AZD1222 COVID-19 vaccine. From germline, CDR1 is SGHTA and CDR2 FQGNSA. V was pared by 3 bases and J by 5 bases, with 6 bases of the junction left unmatched. The CDR3 sequence is 16 residues long. Repertoires were generated with immunoSEQ multiplex PCR, while TCRdb's copy carries only in-frame clones and drops some. The profile covers 80,000 to 100,000 clones, with about 91% appearing a single time and around a tenth taken by the ten largest. Study findings and constraints: The reported proportion of spike-specific TCRs targeting unmutated variant regions was nearly half.

This chain links TRBV7-2 with TRBJ2-2; 10 positions match TRBD2. Sequences were derived from peripheral blood, sampled on day 0 of MenACWY control vaccination. This clonotype originated in an adult in good health. The CDR3 protein is CASSFTSGVVTGELFF. The CDR3 bases are TGTGCCAGCAGCTTCACTAGCGGGGTAGTAACCGGGGAGCTGTTTTTT.